The 9 T cell receptor beta chains below all came from one sample that was sequenced in a study of beta chain features in type 1 diabetes. Overall study results and limits: Significant though moderate, a shortening of TCRB CDR3s appeared in all four CD4+ subsets of Type 1 diabetes patients.

Sequencing targeted expressed TCRB transcripts, as all isolated RNA had been reverse transcribed. Clones were sequenced by immunoSEQ multiplex PCR, and TCRdb holds only the in-frame ones, with some missing. The sample records roughly 340,000 clones, 10% to 15% being singletons. Their recognized antigens are unknown. The sequencing sample was made of naive CD4+ T cells from blood. These receptors came from a young woman with type 1 diabetes.

The chain has TRBV6-6 and TRBJ1-1; no clear D gene. Germline V gene lookup returns CDR1 MNHNY and CDR2 SVGAGI (reference sequence). The CDR3 has 13 residues. The germline V and J ends were trimmed by 2 bases and 3 bases, with 7 bases remaining between them. CDR3 protein: CASSYTPDTEAFF. CDR3 nucleotide sequence: TGTGCCAGCAGTTACACCCCGGACACTGAAGCTTTCTTT.

The table lists this clone with a few counts. The gene calls are TRBV2 and TRBJ2-3; TRBD2 matches at 9 bases. The CDR3 is 14 amino acids. The germline V gene encodes CDR1 SNHLY and CDR2 FYNNEI. The J segment lost 11 bases and the V segment lost 7 bases, leaving 13 bases of the junction unmatched. The CDR3 nucleotides read TGTGCCAGCATGGGTGCGGGAGGGGCCGGATGGCAGTATTTT. Amino acid sequence: CASMGAGGAGWQYF.

The V gene is TRBV7-2, the J gene TRBJ2-1; D not certain. Trimming removed 3 bases from V and 5 bases from J, with 11 bases in between. CDR1 is SGHTA, CDR2 FQGNSA, per germline. The CDR3 consists of 14 residues. In nucleotides, the CDR3 is TGTGCCAGCAGCTTGAGGCAGAACCACAATGAGCAGTTCTTC. Translated: CASSLRQNHNEQFF.

This chain connects TRBV9 to TRBJ1-6, with D maybe TRBD1 (6 bases). The V and J ends lost 4 bases and 2 bases respectively, with 19 bases between them. The CDR3 is made up of 18 amino acids. CDR1 SGDLS and CDR2 YYNGEE come from the germline V gene. The CDR3: CASSPRPLRQAYNSPLHF. CDR3 DNA sequence: TGTGCCAGCAGCCCCCGTCCATTGCGACAGGCCTATAATTCACCCCTCCACTTT.

This clone was observed a handful of times. The chain recombines TRBV21-1 with TRBJ2-1; TRBD1 was called by the table and not checked on the DNA. TRBV21-1 is a pseudogene segment. The CDR3 is 18 residues long. In DNA, the CDR3 is TGTGCCAGCAGCAAGGCAGGGGGCGGTTCGAGCTCCTACAATGAGCAGTTCTTC. Protein sequence: CASSKAGGGSSSYNEQFF.

There are a few counts of this clone. The rearrangement links TRBV9 to TRBJ1-2, with TRBD1 matching 9 bases. J lost 6 bases, V lost 3 bases, and 6 bases had no gene match. CDR1 SGDLS and CDR2 YYNGEE come from the germline V gene. The CDR3 contains 14 residues. The CDR3 coding sequence is TGTGCCAGCAGCGCGACCCGACAGGGGGATGGCTACACCTTC. Its protein product is CASSATRQGDGYTF.

The gene calls are TRBV11-1 and TRBJ2-4; 7 bases map to TRBD1. The CDR3 sequence is 12 residues long. Trimming cost V 6 bases and J 8 bases; bases outside gene matches: 4. CDR1 is SGHAT, CDR2 FQDESV, per germline (reference sequence). Here the CDR3 DNA reads TGTGCCAGCAGAGGCCAGGGGGACATTCAGTACTTC. This gives the protein CASRGQGDIQYF.

The chain has TRBV9 and TRBJ2-2, with D possibly TRBD1 on 8 matching bases. The germline V gene encodes CDR1 SGDLS and CDR2 YYNGEE. V lost 2 bases and J lost 7, with 18 bases in between. CDR3 length equals 16 residues. In nucleotides, the CDR3 is TGTGCCAGCAGCGTCGACAGGGGAGGGGGGCACGGGGAGCTGTTTTTT. This sequence encodes CASSVDRGGGHGELFF.

The V and J genes are TRBV7-3 and TRBJ2-7, with 8 positions matching TRBD2. Germline V gives CDR1 SGHTA, CDR2 FQGTGA. Trimming cost V 5 bases and J 2 bases; bases outside gene matches: 5. The CDR3 is 14 residues long. The CDR3 coding sequence is TGTGCCAGCAGCCAATCTAGCGGGCCCTACGAGCAGTACTTC. This codes for CASSQSSGPYEQYF. Supplemented by reference TRBV7-3 and TRBJ2-7, the full variable domain reads GAGVSQTPSNKVTEKGKYVELRCDPISGHTALYWYRQSLGQGPEFLIYFQGTGAADDSGLPNDRFFAVRPEGSVSTLKIQRTERGDSAVYLCASSQSSGPYEQYFGPGTRLTVT.